Following are 18 T cell receptor beta chains from one sample sequenced in a study of control samples from healthy donors and cancer patients. Measured with immunoSEQ multiplex PCR; TCRdb has only the in-frame clones, and not every one. The sample has tens of thousands of clones, 80% to 95% seen once. The sequenced material came from blood. The receptor set was obtained from a woman under 40 in good health.

The chain is built from TRBV9 and TRBJ2-2; D remains ambiguous. Trimming removed 4 bases at V and 5 bases at J, with 9 bases between. The CDR3 is 13 amino acids. Germline loops: CDR1 SGDLS, CDR2 YYNGEE. CDR3 amino acids: CASSPTVTGELFF. The CDR3 region has the DNA TGTGCCAGCAGCCCAACGGTTACCGGGGAGCTGTTTTTT.

This chain connects TRBV5-1 to TRBJ1-2, with a weak D call TRBD1 (6 bases). Trimming left V 7 bases short and J 2 bases short, with 15 bases between. The V gene's germline CDR1 is SGHRS and CDR2 YFSETQ. This CDR3 has 14 residues. CDR3 coding DNA: TGCGCCAGCTCAGTGACAGGTTCCAACTATGGCTACACCTTC. This gives the protein CASSVTGSNYGYTF.

The genes are TRBV6-5 and TRBJ2-5; D gene ambiguous. V lost 2 bases and J 2 bases, leaving 6 bases between the germline ends. Germline V gene lookup returns CDR1 MNHEY and CDR2 SVGAGI. The CDR3 contains 13 residues. The CDR3 DNA reads as TGTGCCAGCAGTTACAACAGACAAGAGACCCAGTACTTC. This translates into CASSYNRQETQYF.

The chain links TRBV18 to TRBJ1-3, with no clear D. V dropped 3 bases and J dropped 0 bases, with 9 bases sitting between them. The CDR3 is 15 residues long. In germline, CDR1 is KGHSH, CDR2 LQKENI. CDR3 loop: CASSPPVYSGNTIYF. The CDR3 nucleotides read TGTGCCAGCTCACCGCCGGTATACTCTGGAAACACCATATATTTT.

The chain recombines TRBV28 with TRBJ2-3; D may be TRBD2 (6 bases). V gave up 8 bases and J gave up 0 bases, with 24 bases separating them. The CDR3 totals 18 residues. Germline CDR1 reads MDHEN; CDR2 reads SYDVKM. The CDR3 nucleotides read TGTGCCAGCTGCCCTCGCGGGACCATAACTTCTAGCACAGATACGCAGTATTTT. As protein: CASCPRGTITSSTDTQYF.

There are a few counts of this clone. The chain carries TRBV6-4 and TRBJ2-5; a possible D gene is TRBD1 (6 bases). Trimming removed 8 bases at V and 2 bases at J, with 15 bases between. This CDR3 comprises 14 residues. CDR1 and CDR2 from the germline V gene are MRHNA and SNTAGT. The CDR3 sequence: CASWNRAVQETQYF. The CDR3 region has the DNA TGTGCCAGCTGGAACAGGGCGGTACAAGAGACCCAGTACTTC.

The gene calls are TRBV10-3 and TRBJ2-5; possible D gene TRBD1, 5 bases. Germline V CDR1 and CDR2: ENHRY, SYGVKD. The CDR3 is 13 residues long. V was cut by 6 bases and J by 2 bases, with 10 bases left in between. The CDR3 spells CAIRLTEQETQYF. The CDR3 DNA sequence: TGTGCCATCAGACTGACAGAACAAGAGACCCAGTACTTC.

This chain connects TRBV6-5 to TRBJ2-5; the D gene could be TRBD1 or TRBD2 (6 bases each). V was pared by 4 bases and J by 1 base, with 10 bases between. CDR1 and CDR2 (germline): MNHEY, SVGAGI. The CDR3 runs 14 residues. The DNA of the CDR3 is TGTGCCAGCAGTTCCTGGGGGGCCCAAGAGACCCAGTACTTC. It is translated as CASSSWGAQETQYF.

This CDR3 reads CSVEAQGITEAFF. CDR3 nucleotides: TGCAGCGTTGAGGCACAGGGGATCACTGAAGCTTTCTTT. This chain uses TRBV29-1 with TRBJ1-1; 7 nucleotides line up with TRBD1. CDR1 is SQVTM and CDR2 is ANQGSEA in the germline V gene. This CDR3 is built from 13 residues. V trimming: 3 bases; J trimming: 4 bases; junction bases outside the gene matches: 5.

V gene TRBV27 combines with J gene TRBJ1-2; D gene uncertain. Germline assignment: CDR1 MNHEY and CDR2 SMNVEV (reference sequence). V was trimmed by 3 bases and J by 7 bases, leaving 12 bases between them. The CDR3 runs 13 residues. The CDR3 protein is CASSFSDTGGYTF. In nucleotides, the CDR3 is TGTGCCAGCAGTTTCTCCGACACTGGTGGCTACACCTTC.

The chain combines TRBV27 with TRBJ1-4, with 9 bases lining up with TRBD1. CDR1 and CDR2 (germline): MNHEY, SMNVEV (reference sequence). The CDR3 consists of 17 residues. V lost 0 bases to trimming and J lost 5 bases; unmatched junction nucleotides: 7. The CDR3: CASSLSPHRGRNEKLFF. CDR3 DNA: TGTGCCAGCAGTTTATCGCCCCACAGGGGGCGAAATGAAAAACTGTTTTTT. Filled out from reference TRBV27 and TRBJ1-4, the complete variable domain reads EAQVTQNPRYLITVTGKKLTVTCSQNMNHEYMSWYRQDPGLGLRQIYYSMNVEVTDKGDVPEGYKVSRKEKRNFPLILESPSPNQTSLYFCASSLSPHRGRNEKLFFGSGTQLSVL.

The chain recombines TRBV2 with TRBJ2-5; possibly TRBD2 for D (5 bases). This CDR3 spans 12 amino acids. Germline CDR1 and CDR2: SNHLY and FYNNEI. V lost 7 bases, J lost 5 bases, and 11 bases lay in between. CDR3: CASKSGGETQYF. CDR3 sequence (DNA): TGTGCCAGCAAGAGCGGTGGGGAGACCCAGTACTTC.

V gene TRBV14 combines with J gene TRBJ1-2, with 9 bases aligning to TRBD1. J was trimmed by 4 bases and V by 4 bases; bases with no gene match: 7. This CDR3 region has 15 residues. The germline V gene has CDR1 SGHDN and CDR2 FVKESK. The CDR3 DNA is TGTGCCAGCAGCCCTTGGGACAGGGCAAGCTATGGCTACACCTTC. Protein: CASSPWDRASYGYTF.

The V gene is TRBV24-1, the J gene TRBJ2-5; 9 bases are shared with TRBD1. The CDR3 length is 12 residues. CDR1 is KGHDR and CDR2 is SFDVKD in the germline V gene. The V gene end was trimmed by 9 bases and the J gene end by 5 bases; junction bases not matched to a gene: 3. CDR3 coding DNA: TGTGCCACCGGACAGGGGCATGAGACCCAGTACTTC. Translation: CATGQGHETQYF.

This chain's CDR3 is CSVVVSGRTTDTQYF. The CDR3 bases are TGCAGCGTTGTAGTAAGCGGGAGGACGACAGATACGCAGTATTTT. The chain has TRBV29-1 and TRBJ2-3, with TRBD2 identical over 9 bases. J lost 3 bases, V lost 4 bases, and 8 bases had no gene match. The CDR3 is 15 amino acids. Per the germline V gene, CDR1 is SQVTM and CDR2 is ANQGSEA.

The rearrangement links TRBV27 to TRBJ2-6; D possibly matches TRBD1 or TRBD2 (5 bases each). V was shortened by 4 bases and J by 0 bases, with 10 bases between the two germline ends. The germline gives CDR1 MNHEY, CDR2 SMNVEV (reference sequence). The CDR3 is 16 amino acids. CDR3 sequence: CASSWGTVSGANVLTF. The CDR3 nucleotides are TGTGCCAGCAGTTGGGGGACCGTCTCTGGGGCCAACGTCCTGACTTTC. The whole variable domain, remainder taken from reference TRBV27 and TRBJ2-6, is EAQVTQNPRYLITVTGKKLTVTCSQNMNHEYMSWYRQDPGLGLRQIYYSMNVEVTDKGDVPEGYKVSRKEKRNFPLILESPSPNQTSLYFCASSWGTVSGANVLTFGAGSRLTVL.

The chain employs TRBV29-1 and TRBJ1-2; 10 nucleotides line up with TRBD1. The CDR3 contains 16 residues. CDR1 is SQVTM, CDR2 ANQGSEA, per germline. J was trimmed by 4 bases and V by 6 bases; bases with no gene match: 14. Here the CDR3 DNA reads TGCAGCGTCACCAGCTTTGGACAGGGGGTGGTCTATGGCTACACCTTC. Translating gives CSVTSFGQGVVYGYTF. Supplemented by reference TRBV29-1 and TRBJ1-2, the full variable domain reads SAVISQKPSRDICQRGTSLTIQCQVDSQVTMMFWYRQQPGQSLTLIATANQGSEATYESGFVIDKFPISRPNLTFSTLTVSNMSPEDSSIYLCSVTSFGQGVVYGYTFGSGTRLTVV.

The chain links TRBV3-1 (or the pseudogene TRBV3-2) to TRBJ2-7, with D hard to call. From germline, CDR1 is LGHDT and CDR2 YNNKEL (reference sequence). This CDR3 has 14 residues. V lost 1 base and J lost 0, with 7 bases in between. CDR3 amino acids: CASSQVPHSYEQYF. Written as DNA, the CDR3 is TGTGCCAGCAGCCAAGTACCCCACTCCTACGAGCAGTACTTC.